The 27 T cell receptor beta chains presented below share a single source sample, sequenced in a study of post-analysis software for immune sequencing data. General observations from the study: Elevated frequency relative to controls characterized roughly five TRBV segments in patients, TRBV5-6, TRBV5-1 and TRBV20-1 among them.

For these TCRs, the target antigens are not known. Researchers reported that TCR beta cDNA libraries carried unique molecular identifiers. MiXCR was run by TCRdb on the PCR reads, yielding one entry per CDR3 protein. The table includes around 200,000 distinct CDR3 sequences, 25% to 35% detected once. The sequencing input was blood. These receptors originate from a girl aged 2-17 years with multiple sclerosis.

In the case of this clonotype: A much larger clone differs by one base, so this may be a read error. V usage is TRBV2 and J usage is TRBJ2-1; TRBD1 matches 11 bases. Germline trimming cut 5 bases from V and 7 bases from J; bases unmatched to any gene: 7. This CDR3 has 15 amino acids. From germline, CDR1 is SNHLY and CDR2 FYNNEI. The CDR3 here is CASSPGQGGRNEQFF. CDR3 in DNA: TGTGCCAGCAGTCCGGGACAGGGGGGCCGGAATGAGCAGTTCTTC.

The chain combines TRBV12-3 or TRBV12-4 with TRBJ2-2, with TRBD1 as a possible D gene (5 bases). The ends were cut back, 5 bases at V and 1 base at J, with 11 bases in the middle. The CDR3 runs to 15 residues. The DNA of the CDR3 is TGTGCCAGCAGTCTCGAAGGGGTGAACACCGGGGAGCTGTTTTTT. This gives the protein CASSLEGVNTGELFF.

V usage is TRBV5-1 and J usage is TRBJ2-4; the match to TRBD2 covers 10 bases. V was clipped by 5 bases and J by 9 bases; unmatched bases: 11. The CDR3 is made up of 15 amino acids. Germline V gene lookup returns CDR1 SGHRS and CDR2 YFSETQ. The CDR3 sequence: CASSLIAGGPGIQYF. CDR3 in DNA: TGCGCCAGCAGTCTGATAGCGGGGGGCCCAGGCATTCAGTACTTC.

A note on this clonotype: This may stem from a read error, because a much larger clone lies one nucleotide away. The CDR3, as DNA: TGTGCCAGCAGCATGGACAGGGACTATGGCCACACCTTC. Protein sequence: CASSMDRDYGHTF. The rearrangement uses TRBV7-9 and TRBJ1-2; TRBD1 aligns across 8 bases. Germline loops: CDR1 SEHNR, CDR2 FQNEAQ (reference sequence). This CDR3 has 13 amino acids.

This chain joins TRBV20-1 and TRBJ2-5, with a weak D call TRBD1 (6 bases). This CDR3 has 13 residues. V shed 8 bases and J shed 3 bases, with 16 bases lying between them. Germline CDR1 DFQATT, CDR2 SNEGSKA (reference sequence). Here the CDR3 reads CSTHTPGEETQYF. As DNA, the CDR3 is TGCAGTACCCACACGCCAGGGGAAGAGACCCAGTACTTC.

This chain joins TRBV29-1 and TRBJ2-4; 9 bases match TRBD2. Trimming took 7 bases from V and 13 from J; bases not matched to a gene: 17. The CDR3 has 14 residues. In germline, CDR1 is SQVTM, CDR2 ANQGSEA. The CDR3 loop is CSAGGSGGPRTQYF. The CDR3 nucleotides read TGCAGCGCCGGAGGTAGCGGGGGCCCAAGAACCCAGTACTTC.

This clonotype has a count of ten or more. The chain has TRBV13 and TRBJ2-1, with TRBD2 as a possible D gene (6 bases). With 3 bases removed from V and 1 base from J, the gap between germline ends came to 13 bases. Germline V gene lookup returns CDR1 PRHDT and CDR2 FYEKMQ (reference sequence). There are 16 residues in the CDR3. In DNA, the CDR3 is TGTGCCAGCAGCTTCGCTAGCGTGGGGTCCTACAATGAGCAGTTCTTC. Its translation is CASSFASVGSYNEQFF.

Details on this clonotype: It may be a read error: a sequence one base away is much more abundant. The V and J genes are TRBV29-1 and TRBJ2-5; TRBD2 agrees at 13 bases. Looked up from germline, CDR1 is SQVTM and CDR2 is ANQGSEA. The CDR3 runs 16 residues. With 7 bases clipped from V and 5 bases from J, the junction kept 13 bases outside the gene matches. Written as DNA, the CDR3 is TGCAGCGCTGAGACGAGGACTAGCGGGAGTACTGAGACCCAGTACTTC. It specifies CSAETRTSGSTETQYF.

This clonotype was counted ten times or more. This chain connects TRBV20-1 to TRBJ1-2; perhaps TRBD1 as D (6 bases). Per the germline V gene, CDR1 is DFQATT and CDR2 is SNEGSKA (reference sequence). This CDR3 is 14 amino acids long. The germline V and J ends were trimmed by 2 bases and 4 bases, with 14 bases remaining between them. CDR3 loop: CSARKGDFPYGYTF. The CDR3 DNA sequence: TGCAGTGCTAGAAAGGGGGACTTCCCCTATGGCTACACCTTC.

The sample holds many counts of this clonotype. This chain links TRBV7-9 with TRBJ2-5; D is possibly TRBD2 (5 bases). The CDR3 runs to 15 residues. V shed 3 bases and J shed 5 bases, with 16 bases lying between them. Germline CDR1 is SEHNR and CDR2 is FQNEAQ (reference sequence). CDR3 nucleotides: TGTGCCAGCAGCTTCGCCGGGGTCGAAAGGGAGACCCAGTACTTC. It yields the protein CASSFAGVERETQYF.

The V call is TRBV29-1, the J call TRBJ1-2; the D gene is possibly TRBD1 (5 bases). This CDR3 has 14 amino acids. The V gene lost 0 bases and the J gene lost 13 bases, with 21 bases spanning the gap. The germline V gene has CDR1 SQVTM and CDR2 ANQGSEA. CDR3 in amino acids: CSVEDAGVQGGRTF. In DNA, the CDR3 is TGCAGCGTTGAAGACGCAGGAGTCCAGGGCGGTCGCACCTTC.

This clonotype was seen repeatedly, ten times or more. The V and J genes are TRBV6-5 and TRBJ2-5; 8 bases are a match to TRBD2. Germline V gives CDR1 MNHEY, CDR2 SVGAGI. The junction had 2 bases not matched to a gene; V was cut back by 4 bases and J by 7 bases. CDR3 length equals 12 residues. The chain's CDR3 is CASSFRGGTQYF. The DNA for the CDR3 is TGTGCCAGCAGTTTTCGGGGGGGGACCCAGTACTTC.

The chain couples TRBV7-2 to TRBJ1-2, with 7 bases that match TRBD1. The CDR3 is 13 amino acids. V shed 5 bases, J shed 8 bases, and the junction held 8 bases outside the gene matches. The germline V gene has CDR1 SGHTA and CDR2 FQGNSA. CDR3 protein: CASSPGQGGGYTF. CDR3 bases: TGTGCCAGCAGCCCAGGCCAGGGGGGAGGCTACACCTTC.

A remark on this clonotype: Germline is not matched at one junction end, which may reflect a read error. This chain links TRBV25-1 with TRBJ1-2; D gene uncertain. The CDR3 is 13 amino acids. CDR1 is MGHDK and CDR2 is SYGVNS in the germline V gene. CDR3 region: CASSEMVSRGFTF. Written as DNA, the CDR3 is TGTGCCAGCAGTGAAATGGTTAGCCGTGGCTTCACCTTC.

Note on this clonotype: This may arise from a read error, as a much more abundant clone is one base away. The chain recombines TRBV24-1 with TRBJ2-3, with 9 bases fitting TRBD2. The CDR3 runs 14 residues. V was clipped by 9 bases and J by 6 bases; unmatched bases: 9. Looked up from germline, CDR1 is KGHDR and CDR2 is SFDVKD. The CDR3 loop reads CATGPSGIGDTQYF. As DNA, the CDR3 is TGTGCCACCGGCCCTAGCGGGATCGGCGATACGCAGTATTTT.

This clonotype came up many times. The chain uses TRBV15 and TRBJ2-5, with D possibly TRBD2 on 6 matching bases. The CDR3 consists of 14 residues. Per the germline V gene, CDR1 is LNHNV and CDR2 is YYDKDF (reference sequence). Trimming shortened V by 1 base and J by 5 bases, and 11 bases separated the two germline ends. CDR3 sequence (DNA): TGTGCCACCAGCAGAGGACATGGGGGGGAGACCCAGTACTTC. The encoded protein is CATSRGHGGETQYF.

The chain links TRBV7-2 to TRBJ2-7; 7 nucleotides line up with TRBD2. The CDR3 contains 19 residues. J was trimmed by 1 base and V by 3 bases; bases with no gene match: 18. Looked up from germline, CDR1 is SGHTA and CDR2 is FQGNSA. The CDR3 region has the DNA TGTGCCAGCAGCTTCGGCGGGTTTCTGGCGGGAGAAATATCCTACGAGCAGTACTTC. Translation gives CASSFGGFLAGEISYEQYF.

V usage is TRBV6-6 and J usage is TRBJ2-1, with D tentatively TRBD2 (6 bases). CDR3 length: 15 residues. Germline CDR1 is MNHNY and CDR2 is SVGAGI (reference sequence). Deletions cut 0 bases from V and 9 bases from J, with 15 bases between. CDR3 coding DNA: TGTGCCAGCAGTTACTCGATTCGTTCGCGGGGTGAGCAGTTCTTC. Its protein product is CASSYSIRSRGEQFF.

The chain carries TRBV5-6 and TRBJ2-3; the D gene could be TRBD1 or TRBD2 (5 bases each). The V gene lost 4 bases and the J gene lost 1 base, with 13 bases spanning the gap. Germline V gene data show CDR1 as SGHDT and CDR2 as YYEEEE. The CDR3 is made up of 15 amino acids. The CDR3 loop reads CASSPQGTRTDTQYF. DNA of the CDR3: TGTGCCAGCAGCCCCCAAGGGACCCGCACAGATACGCAGTATTTT.

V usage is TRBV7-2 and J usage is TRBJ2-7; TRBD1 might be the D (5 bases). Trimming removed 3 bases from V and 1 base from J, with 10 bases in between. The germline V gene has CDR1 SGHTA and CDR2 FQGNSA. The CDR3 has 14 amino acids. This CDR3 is CASSFGRESYEQYF. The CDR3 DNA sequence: TGTGCCAGCAGCTTCGGCAGGGAATCCTACGAGCAGTACTTC. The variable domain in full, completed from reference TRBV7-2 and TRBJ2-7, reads GAGVSQSPSNKVTEKGKDVELRCDPISGHTALYWYRQSLGQGLEFLIYFQGNSAPDKSGLPSDRFSAERTGGSVSTLTIQRTQQEDSAVYLCASSFGRESYEQYFGPGTRLTVT.

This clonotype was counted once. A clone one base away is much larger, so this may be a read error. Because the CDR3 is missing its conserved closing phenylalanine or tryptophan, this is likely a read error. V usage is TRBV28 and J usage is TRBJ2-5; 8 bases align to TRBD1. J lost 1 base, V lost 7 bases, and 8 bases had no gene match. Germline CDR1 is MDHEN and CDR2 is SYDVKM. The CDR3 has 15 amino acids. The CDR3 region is CASKLGQALQETQYV. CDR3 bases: TGTGCCAGCAAACTGGGACAGGCCCTCCAAGAGACCCAGTACGTC.

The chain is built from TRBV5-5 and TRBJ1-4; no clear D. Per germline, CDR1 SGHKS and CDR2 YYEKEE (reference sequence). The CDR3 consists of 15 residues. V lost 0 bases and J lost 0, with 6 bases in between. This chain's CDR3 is CASSLGSATNEKLFF. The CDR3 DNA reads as TGTGCCAGCAGCTTGGGTTCCGCAACTAATGAAAAACTGTTTTTT. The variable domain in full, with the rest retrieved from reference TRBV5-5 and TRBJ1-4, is DAGVTQSPTHLIKTRGQQVTLRCSPISGHKSVSWYQQVLGQGPQFIFQYYEKEERGRGNFPDRFSARQFPNYSSELNVNALLLGDSALYLCASSLGSATNEKLFFGSGTQLSVL.

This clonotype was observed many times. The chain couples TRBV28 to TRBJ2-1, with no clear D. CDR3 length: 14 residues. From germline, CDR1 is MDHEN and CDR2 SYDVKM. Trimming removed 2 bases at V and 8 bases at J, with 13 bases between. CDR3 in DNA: TGTGCCAGCAGTTTAACTACGTTCGGCGATGAGCAGTTCTTC. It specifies CASSLTTFGDEQFF.

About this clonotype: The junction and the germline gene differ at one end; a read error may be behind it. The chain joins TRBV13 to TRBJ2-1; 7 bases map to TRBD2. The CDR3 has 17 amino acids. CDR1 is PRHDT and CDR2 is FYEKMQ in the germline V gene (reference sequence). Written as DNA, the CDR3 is TGTGCCAGCAACTTAGGCCAATTCGGGCAGGGAGGGAATGAGCAGTTCTTC. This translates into CASNLGQFGQGGNEQFF.

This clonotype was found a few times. DNA of the CDR3: TGTGCCAGCAGTACCCGACAGGGAATAGCTGAAGCTTTCTTT. It codes for CASSTRQGIAEAFF. The rearrangement joins TRBV12-3 or TRBV12-4 to TRBJ1-1; 7 bases are a match to TRBD1. Unmatched junction bases numbered 9, after V lost 5 bases and J lost 6 bases. The CDR3 length is 14 residues.

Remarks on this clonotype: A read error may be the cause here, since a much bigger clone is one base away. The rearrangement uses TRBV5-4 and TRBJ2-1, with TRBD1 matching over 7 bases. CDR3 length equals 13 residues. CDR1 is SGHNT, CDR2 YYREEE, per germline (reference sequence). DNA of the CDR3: TGTGCCAACAGCCTGGACAGGCTCTGGGAGCAGTTCTTC. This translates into CANSLDRLWEQFF.

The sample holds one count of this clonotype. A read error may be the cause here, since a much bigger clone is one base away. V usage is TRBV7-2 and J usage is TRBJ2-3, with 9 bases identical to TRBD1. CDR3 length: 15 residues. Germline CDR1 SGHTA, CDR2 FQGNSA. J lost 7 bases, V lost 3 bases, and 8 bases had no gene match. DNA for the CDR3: TGTGCCAGCAGCTTTCGGGACAGGGATGATCATACGCAGTATTTT. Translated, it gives CASSFRDRDDHTQYF.